This T cell receptor beta chain was profiled in a study of Graves' ophthalmopathy and Graves' hyperthyroidism. TCR beta CDR3 amplification used RNA transcripts. HTBI-primed first-round RT-PCR preceded second-round multiplex PCR. TCRdb independently ran MiXCR on the multiplex PCR reads; one entry per CDR3 protein. Seen here are 450,000 to 600,000 distinct CDR3 sequences, 39% observed once, and the top ten hold less than 4.5%. Trimming left V 2 bases short and J 3 bases short, with 11 bases between. CDR1 is SGHAT and CDR2 is FQNNGV in the germline V gene. The CDR3 has 14 amino acids. Material for sequencing was peripheral blood or thyroid tissue (not recorded which). This TCR was recovered from an adult man with Graves' hyperthyroidism. The chain links TRBV11-2 to TRBJ2-7; D is ambiguous. The CDR3 coding sequence is TGTGCCAGCAGCTTAAATCCCGCCGACTACGAGCAGTACTTC. This codes for CASSLNPADYEQYF.